These 12 T cell receptor beta chains were sequenced from one sample in a study of long-term antiretroviral therapy in people with HIV. Investigators performed immunoSEQ version v3.0 at survey level. Here immunoSEQ multiplex PCR was the method, and the copy in TCRdb shows in-frame clones only, minus some. Of approximately 17,000 clones listed, around 75% are singletons. Sequenced here: unsorted PBMCs, sampled 1.5 years before starting antiretroviral therapy. These receptors came from a woman aged 45-65 years with HIV.

This clone was detected only a few times. The gene calls are TRBV7-9 and TRBJ1-2; D gene ambiguous. The V gene lost 1 base and the J gene lost 4 bases, with 7 bases spanning the gap. Looked up from germline, CDR1 is SEHNR and CDR2 is FQNEAQ (reference sequence). The CDR3 runs to 13 residues. DNA of the CDR3: TGTGCCAGCAGCTTAGGGCAGAGCTATGGCTACACCTTC. This encodes CASSLGQSYGYTF.

The J gene is TRBJ1-6, the V gene TRBV30; 8 bases are shared with TRBD1. V was pared by 2 bases and J by 7 bases, with 4 bases of the junction left unmatched. The length of the CDR3 is 14 residues. CDR1 and CDR2 from the germline V gene are GTSNPN and SVGIG (reference sequence). As DNA, the CDR3 is TGTGCCTGGAGTCGGGGACAGGACAATTCACCCCTCCACTTT. This gives the protein CAWSRGQDNSPLHF.

The chain links TRBV30 to TRBJ2-7, with 8 bases lining up with TRBD1. The CDR3 consists of 14 residues. Germline V gene sequence: CDR1 GTSNPN, CDR2 SVGIG (reference sequence). J was trimmed by 4 bases and V by 3 bases; bases with no gene match: 8. The DNA for the CDR3 is TGTGCCTGGAGAACCCAGGGGGCGAAGTACGAGCAGTACTTC. Protein sequence: CAWRTQGAKYEQYF.

This sequence joins TRBV6-5 and TRBJ2-1; the match to TRBD2 covers 7 bases. The CDR3 is 13 residues long. With 6 bases clipped from V and 5 bases from J, the junction kept 4 bases outside the gene matches. Germline CDR1 MNHEY, CDR2 SVGAGI. In DNA form, the CDR3 reads TGTGCCAGCAGCGCTAGCGGCCACAATGAGCAGTTCTTC. This encodes CASSASGHNEQFF.

The chain recombines TRBV18 with TRBJ2-3; 10 bases match TRBD2. The V gene's germline CDR1 is KGHSH and CDR2 LQKENI. This CDR3 contains 15 residues. V dropped 5 bases and J dropped 3; count of bases not matched to a gene: 5. The chain's CDR3 is CASSSPSGRTDTQYF. The CDR3 region has the DNA TGTGCCAGCTCATCCCCTAGCGGGAGAACAGATACGCAGTATTTT.

This sequence joins TRBV29-1 and TRBJ2-4, with TRBD1 matching 8 bases. The junction had 4 bases not matched to a gene; V was cut back by 5 bases and J by 7 bases. CDR3 length: 12 amino acids. Germline loops: CDR1 SQVTM, CDR2 ANQGSEA. The CDR3 nucleotides read TGCAGCGTTCGACAGGGGAGGAACATTCAGTACTTC. Amino acids: CSVRQGRNIQYF.

V is TRBV27 and J is TRBJ2-2; D uncertain. V was trimmed by 3 bases and J by 4 bases, leaving 6 bases between them. The CDR3 consists of 13 residues. Per the germline V gene, CDR1 is MNHEY and CDR2 is SMNVEV (reference sequence). The CDR3 DNA follows: TGTGCCAGCAGTTTGGAGTTCACCGGGGAGCTGTTTTTT. It specifies CASSLEFTGELFF.

V usage is TRBV10-2 and J usage is TRBJ1-2; no reliable D call. Trimming removed 3 bases from V and 8 bases from J, with 16 bases in between. Germline V CDR1 and CDR2: WSHSY, SAAADI. The CDR3 runs to 14 residues. Here the CDR3 DNA reads TGCGCCAGCAGTGACCCCGGAGGGCTTCGGGGCTACACCTTC. Residues: CASSDPGGLRGYTF.

J is TRBJ2-2 and V is TRBV5-1, with D perhaps TRBD1 or TRBD2 (5 bases each). Germline V gene sequence: CDR1 SGHRS, CDR2 YFSETQ. CDR3 length: 17 amino acids. Trimming shortened V by 0 bases and J by 0 bases, and 12 bases separated the two germline ends. The CDR3 DNA reads as TGCGCCAGCAGCTTGGGGAACCGGGACCCGAACACCGGGGAGCTGTTTTTT. This gives the protein CASSLGNRDPNTGELFF.

A few counts support this clone. The gene calls are TRBV19 and TRBJ2-1, with TRBD1 matching 9 bases. The V and J ends lost 7 bases and 8 bases, in that order; junction bases with no gene match: 12. This CDR3 region has 15 residues. Germline loops: CDR1 LNHDA, CDR2 SQIVND (reference sequence). This CDR3 is CASTPGGTGWHEQFF. CDR3 bases: TGTGCCAGTACTCCTGGCGGGACAGGGTGGCATGAGCAGTTCTTC.

The chain combines TRBV6-1 with TRBJ2-2; 9 bases are a match to TRBD1. Germline V gene data show CDR1 as MNHNS and CDR2 as SASEGT. With V trimmed by 6 bases and J by 6 bases, 8 bases remained unmatched. CDR3 length: 15 amino acids. CDR3 in amino acids: CASSRDRVASGELFF. The CDR3 coding sequence is TGTGCCAGCAGCCGGGACAGGGTCGCCTCCGGGGAGCTGTTTTTT.

The V and J genes are TRBV6-1 and TRBJ1-4; D may be TRBD1 (5 bases). CDR1 and CDR2 (germline): MNHNS, SASEGT. Trimming removed 2 bases from V and 3 bases from J, with 10 bases in between. CDR3 length: 15 residues. The CDR3 loop is CASSERGWPNEKLFF. CDR3 DNA: TGTGCCAGCAGTGAACGGGGGTGGCCTAATGAAAAACTGTTTTTT.